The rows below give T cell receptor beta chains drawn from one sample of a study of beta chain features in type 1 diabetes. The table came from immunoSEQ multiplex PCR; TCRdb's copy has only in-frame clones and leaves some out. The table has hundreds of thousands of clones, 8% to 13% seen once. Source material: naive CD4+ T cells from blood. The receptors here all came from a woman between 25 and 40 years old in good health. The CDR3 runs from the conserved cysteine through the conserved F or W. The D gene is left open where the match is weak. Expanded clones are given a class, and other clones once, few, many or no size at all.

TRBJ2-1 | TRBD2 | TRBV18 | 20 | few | TGTGCCAGCTCACCAGCCGGGAGTACTAGCGGAGGCGCCTCCTACAATGAGCAGTTCTTC | CASSPAGSTSGGASYNEQFF
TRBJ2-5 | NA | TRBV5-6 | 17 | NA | TGTGCCAGCAGCTTGGGGTACCCCGGGCAGGGTCAGGAGACCCAGTACTTC | CASSLGYPGQGQETQYF
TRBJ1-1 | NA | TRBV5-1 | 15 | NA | TGCGCCAGCAGCTTGGTGACACCGCTGAACACTGAAGCTTTCTTT | CASSLVTPLNTEAFF
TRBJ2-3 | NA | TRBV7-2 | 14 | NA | TGTGCCAGCATCCCGTGGCAGGGATCAGATACGCAGTATTTT | CASIPWQGSDTQYF
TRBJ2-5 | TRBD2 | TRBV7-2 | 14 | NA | TGTGCCAGCAGCTCCCGGACTAGCTCGGAGACCCAGTACTTC | CASSSRTSSETQYF
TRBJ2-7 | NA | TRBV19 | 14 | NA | TGTGCCAGTAGTACATCCGGGGGAGACTACGAGCAGTACTTC | CASSTSGGDYEQYF
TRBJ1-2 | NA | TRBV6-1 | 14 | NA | TGTGCCAGCAGTGAGGGCCCGTCTAACTATGGCTACACCTTC | CASSEGPSNYGYTF
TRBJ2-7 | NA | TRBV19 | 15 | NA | TGTGCCAGTGCGACTTCCGGGACACCGATCTACGAGCAGTACTTC | CASATSGTPIYEQYF
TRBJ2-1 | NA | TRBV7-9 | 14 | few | TGTGCCAGCAGCCTTCTTATAGGGGACACTGAGCAGTTCTTC | CASSLLIGDTEQFF
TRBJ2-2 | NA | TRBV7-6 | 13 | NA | TGTGCCAGCAGCTTACAGTCGACCGGGGAGCTGTTTTTT | CASSLQSTGELFF
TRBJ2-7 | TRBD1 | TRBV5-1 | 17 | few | TGCGCCAGCAGCCCAGGCCCCGGGGGGACAGGGTTGTACGAGCAGTACTTC | CASSPGPGGTGLYEQYF
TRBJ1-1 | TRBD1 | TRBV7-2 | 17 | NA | TGTGCCAGCAGCTTAAGGTCCACCGGGACAGGTACTACTGAAGCTTTCTTT | CASSLRSTGTGTTEAFF
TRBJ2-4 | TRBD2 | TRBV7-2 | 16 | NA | TGTGCCAGCAGCGCATCGACTAGCGGGGGTTTCAACATTCAGTACTTC | CASSASTSGGFNIQYF
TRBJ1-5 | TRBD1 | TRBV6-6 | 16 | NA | TGTGCCAGCAGTAGATTGACAGGGTATAGCAATCAGCCCCAGCATTTT | CASSRLTGYSNQPQHF
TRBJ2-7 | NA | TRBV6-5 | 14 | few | TGTGCCAGCAGTTATGGAAGACAGGCCTACGAGCAGTACTTC | CASSYGRQAYEQYF
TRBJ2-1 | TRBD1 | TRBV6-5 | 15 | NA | TGTGCCAGCACCCGGGACAGGGGGTCCTACAATGAGCAGTTCTTC | CASTRDRGSYNEQFF
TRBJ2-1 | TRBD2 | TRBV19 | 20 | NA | TGTGCCAGTAGTATAGAAGGCCGGCTTCCTAGCGGGTATTTGGAAGTAGAGCAGTTCTTC | CASSIEGRLPSGYLEVEQFF
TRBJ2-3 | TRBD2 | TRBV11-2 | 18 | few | TGTGCCAGCAGCTTGTTCTTGGGGGAGGGCCCTAGCACAGATACGCAGTATTTT | CASSLFLGEGPSTDTQYF
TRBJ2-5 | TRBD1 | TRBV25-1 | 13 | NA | TGTGCCAGCAAAGGACAGGGGAGAGAGACCCAGTACTTC | CASKGQGRETQYF
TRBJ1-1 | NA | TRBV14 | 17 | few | TGTGCCAGCAGCCAAGGGGTCAGGGCGGTCTCTGACACTGAAGCTTTCTTT | CASSQGVRAVSDTEAFF
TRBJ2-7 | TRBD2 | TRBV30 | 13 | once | TGTGCCGGTAACGGGGGGGGAGGCTACGAGCAGTACTTC | CAGNGGGGYEQYF
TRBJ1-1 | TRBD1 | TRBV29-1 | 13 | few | TGCAGCGCTGACAGGGGGGCGGGCACTGAAGCTTTCTTT | CSADRGAGTEAFF
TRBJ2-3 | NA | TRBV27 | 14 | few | TGTGCCAGCAGTCCTGACAGAATCACAGATACGCAGTATTTT | CASSPDRITDTQYF
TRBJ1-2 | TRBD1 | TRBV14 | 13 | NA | TGTGCCAGCAGCCAGGGGACAGGGAATGGCTACACCTTC | CASSQGTGNGYTF
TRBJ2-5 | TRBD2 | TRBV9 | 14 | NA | TGTGCCAGCAGCGCAGTAGCGGGGGCATCGACCCAGTACTTC | CASSAVAGASTQYF
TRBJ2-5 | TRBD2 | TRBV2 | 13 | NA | TGTGCCAGCAGTTCCGCGGGAGTAGAGACCCAGTACTTC | CASSSAGVETQYF
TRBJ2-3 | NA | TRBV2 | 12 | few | TGTGCCAGCTCTCCGGGCACAGATACGCAGTATTTT | CASSPGTDTQYF
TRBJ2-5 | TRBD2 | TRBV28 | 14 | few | TGTGCCAGCACATCAGCGGGAGGGCTAAAGACCCAGTACTTC | CASTSAGGLKTQYF
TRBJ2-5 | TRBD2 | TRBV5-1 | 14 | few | TGCGCCAGCAGCCTTGGACTAGCGGCGGAGACCCAGTACTTC | CASSLGLAAETQYF